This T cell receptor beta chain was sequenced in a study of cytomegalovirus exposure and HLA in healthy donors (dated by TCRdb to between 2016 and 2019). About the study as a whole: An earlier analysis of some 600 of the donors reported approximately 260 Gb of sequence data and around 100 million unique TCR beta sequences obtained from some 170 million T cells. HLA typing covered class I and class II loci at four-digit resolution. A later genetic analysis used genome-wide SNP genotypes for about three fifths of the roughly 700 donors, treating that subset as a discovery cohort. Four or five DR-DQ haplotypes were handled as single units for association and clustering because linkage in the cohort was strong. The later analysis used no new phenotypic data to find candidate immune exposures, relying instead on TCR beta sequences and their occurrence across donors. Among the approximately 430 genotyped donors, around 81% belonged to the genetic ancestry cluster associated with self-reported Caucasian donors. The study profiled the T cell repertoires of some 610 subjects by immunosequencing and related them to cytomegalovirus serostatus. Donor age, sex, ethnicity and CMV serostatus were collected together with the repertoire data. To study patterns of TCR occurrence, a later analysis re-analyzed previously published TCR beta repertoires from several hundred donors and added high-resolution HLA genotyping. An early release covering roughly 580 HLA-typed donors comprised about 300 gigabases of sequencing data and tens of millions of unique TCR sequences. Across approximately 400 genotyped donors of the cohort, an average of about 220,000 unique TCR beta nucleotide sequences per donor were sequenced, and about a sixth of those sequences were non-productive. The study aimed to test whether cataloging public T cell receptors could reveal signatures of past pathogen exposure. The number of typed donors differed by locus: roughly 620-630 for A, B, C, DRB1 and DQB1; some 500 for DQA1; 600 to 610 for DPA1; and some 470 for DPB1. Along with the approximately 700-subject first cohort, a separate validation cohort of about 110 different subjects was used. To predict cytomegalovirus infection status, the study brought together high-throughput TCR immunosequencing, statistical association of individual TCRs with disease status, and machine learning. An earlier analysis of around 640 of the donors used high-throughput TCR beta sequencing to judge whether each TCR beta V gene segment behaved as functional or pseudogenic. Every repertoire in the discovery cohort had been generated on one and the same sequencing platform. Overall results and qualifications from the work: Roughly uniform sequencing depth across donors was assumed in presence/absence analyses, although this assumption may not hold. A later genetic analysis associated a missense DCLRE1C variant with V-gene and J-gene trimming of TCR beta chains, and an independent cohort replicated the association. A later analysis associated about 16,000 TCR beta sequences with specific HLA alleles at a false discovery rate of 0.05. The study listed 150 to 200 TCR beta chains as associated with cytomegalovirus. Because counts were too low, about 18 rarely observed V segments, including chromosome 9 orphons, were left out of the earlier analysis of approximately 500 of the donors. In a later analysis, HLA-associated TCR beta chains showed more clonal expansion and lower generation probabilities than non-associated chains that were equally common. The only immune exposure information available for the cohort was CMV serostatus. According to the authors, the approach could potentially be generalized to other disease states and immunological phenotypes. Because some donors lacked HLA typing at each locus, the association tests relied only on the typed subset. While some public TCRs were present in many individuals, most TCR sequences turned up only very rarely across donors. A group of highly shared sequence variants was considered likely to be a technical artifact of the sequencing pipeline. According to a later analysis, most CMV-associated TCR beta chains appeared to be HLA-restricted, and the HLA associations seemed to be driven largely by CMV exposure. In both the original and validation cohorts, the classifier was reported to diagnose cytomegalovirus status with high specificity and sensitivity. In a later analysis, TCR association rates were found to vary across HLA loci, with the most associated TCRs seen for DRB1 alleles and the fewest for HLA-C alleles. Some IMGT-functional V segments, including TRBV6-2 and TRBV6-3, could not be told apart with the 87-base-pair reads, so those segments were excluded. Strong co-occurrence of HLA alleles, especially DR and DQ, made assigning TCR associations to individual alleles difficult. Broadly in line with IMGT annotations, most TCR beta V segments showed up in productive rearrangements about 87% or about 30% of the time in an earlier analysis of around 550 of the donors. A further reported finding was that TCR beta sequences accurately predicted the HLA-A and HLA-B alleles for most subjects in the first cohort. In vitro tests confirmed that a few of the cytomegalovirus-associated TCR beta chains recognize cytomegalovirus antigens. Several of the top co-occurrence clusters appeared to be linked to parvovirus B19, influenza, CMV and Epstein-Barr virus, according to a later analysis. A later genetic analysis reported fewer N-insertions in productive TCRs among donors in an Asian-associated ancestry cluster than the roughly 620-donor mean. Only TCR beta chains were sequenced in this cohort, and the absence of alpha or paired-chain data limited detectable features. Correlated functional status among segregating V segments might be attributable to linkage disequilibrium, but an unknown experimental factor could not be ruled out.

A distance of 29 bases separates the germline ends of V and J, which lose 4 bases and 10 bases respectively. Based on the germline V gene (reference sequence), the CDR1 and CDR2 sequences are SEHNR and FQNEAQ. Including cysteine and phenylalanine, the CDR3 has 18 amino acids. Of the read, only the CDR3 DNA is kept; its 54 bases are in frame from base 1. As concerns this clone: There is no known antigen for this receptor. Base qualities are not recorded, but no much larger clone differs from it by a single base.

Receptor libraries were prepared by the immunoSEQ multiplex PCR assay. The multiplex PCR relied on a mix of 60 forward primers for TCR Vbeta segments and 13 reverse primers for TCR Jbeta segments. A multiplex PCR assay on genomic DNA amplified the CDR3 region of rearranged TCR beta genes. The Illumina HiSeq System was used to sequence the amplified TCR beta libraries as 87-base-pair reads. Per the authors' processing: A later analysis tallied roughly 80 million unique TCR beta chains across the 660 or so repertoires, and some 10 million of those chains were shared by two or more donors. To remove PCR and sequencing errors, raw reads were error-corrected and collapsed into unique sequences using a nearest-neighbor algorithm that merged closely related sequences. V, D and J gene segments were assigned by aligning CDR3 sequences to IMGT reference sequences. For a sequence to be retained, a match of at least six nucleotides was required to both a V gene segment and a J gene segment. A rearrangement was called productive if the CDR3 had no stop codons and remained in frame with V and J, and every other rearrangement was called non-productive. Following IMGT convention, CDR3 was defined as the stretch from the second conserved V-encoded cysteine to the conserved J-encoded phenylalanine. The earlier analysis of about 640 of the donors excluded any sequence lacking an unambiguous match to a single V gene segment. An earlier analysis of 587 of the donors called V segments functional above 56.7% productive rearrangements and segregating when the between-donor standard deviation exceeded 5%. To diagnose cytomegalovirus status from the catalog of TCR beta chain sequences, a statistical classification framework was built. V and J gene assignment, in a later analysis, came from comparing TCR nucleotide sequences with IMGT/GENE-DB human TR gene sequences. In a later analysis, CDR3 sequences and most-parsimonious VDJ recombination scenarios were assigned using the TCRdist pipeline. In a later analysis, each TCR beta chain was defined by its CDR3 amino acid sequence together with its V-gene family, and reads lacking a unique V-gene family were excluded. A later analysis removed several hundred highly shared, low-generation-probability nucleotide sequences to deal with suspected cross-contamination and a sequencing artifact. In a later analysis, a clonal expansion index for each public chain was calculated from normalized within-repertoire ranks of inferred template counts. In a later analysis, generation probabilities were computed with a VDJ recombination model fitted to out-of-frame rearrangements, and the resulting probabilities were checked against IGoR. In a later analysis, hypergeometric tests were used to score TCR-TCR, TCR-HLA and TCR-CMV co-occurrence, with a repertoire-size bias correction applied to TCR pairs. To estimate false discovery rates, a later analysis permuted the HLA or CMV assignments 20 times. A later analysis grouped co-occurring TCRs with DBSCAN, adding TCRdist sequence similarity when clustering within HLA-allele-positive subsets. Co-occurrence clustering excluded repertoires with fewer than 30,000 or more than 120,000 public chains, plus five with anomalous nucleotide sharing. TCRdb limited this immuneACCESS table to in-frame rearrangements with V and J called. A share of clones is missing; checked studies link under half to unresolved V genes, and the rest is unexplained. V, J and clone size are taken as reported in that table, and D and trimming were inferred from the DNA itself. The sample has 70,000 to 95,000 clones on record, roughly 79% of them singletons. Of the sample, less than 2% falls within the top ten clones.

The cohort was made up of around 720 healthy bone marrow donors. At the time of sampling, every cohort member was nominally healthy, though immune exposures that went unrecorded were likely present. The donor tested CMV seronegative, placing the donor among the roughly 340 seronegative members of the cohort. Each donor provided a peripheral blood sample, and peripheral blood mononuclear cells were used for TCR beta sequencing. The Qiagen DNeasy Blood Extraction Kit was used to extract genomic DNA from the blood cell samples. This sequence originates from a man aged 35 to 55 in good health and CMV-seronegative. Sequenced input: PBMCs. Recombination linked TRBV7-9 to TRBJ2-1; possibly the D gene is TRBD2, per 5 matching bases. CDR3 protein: CASSSKKPSNEGVWEQFF. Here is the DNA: TGTGCCAGCAGCTCAAAAAAACCCAGTAATGAGGGAGTTTGGGAGCAGTTCTTC.